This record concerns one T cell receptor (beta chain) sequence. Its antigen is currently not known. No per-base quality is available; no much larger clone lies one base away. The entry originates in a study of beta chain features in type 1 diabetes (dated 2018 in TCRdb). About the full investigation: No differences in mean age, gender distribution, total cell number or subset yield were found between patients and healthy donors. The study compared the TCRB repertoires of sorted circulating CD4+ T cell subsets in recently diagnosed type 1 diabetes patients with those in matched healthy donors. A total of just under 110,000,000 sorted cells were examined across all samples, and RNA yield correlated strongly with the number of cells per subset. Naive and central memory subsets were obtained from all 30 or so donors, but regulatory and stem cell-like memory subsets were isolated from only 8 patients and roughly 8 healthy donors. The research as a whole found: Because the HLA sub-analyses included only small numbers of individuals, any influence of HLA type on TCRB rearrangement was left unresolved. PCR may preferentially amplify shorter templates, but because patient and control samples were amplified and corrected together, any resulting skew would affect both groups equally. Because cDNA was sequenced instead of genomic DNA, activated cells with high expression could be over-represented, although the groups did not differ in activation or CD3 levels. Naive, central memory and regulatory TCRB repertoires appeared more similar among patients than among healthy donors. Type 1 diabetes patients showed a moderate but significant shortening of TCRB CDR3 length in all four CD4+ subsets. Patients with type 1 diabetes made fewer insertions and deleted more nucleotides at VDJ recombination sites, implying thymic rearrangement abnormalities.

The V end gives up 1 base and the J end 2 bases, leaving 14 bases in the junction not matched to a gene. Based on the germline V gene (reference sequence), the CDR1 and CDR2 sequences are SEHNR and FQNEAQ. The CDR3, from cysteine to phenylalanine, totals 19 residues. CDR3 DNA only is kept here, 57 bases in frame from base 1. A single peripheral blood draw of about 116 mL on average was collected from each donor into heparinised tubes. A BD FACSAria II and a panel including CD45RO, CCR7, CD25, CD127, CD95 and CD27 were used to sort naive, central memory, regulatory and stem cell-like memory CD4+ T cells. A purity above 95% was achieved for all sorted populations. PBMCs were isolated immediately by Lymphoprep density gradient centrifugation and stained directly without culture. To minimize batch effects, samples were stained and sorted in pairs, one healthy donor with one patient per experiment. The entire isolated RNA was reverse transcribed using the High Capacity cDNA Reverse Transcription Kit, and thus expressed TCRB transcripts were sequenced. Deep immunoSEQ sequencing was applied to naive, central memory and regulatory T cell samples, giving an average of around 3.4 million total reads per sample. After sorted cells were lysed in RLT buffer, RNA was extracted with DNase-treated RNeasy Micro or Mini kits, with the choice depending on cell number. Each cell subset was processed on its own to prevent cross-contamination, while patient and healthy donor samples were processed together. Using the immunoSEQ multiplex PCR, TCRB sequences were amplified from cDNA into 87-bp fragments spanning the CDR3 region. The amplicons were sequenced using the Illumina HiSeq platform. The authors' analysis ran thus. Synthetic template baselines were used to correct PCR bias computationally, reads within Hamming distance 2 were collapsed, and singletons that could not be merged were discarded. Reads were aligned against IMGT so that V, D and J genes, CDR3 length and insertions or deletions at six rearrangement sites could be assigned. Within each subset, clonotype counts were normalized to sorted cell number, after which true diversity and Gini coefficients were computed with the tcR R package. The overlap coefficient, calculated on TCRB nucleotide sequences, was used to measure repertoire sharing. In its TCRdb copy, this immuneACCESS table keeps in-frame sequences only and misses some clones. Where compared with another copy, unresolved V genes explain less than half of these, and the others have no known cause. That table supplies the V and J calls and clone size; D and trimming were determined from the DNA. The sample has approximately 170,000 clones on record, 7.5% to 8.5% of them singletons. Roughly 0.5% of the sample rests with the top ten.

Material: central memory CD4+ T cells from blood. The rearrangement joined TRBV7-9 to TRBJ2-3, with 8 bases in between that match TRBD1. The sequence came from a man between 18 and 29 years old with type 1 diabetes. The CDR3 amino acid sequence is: CASSLGSGTGPLFTDTQYF. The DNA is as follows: TGTGCCAGCAGCTTAGGTTCCGGGACAGGTCCATTATTCACAGATACGCAGTATTTT.